This T cell receptor beta chain was captured by sequencing in a study of T-cell reconstitution after alpha-beta-depleted transplantation in children. Whole-study results and caveats: Newly generated T cells supplied most T-cell counts and diversity one year post-transplant.

Germline values: CDR1 SQVTM, CDR2 ANQGSEA. The CDR3 spans 12 residues. V was clipped by 0 bases and J by 3 bases, with 5 bases between them. Worth noting for this clonotype: The antigen remains unidentified.

During its preparation, the TCRbeta library received unique molecular identifiers. One entry per CDR3 protein, called by TCRdb with MiXCR from the PCR reads. The data contain approximately 1,000,000 distinct CDR3 sequences, about 29% of them singletons. The chain is built from TRBV29-1 and TRBJ1-1; D gene ambiguous. This receptor was identified in a boy under three years old who had a stem cell transplant for SCID, so the T cells may come from the graft donor. The sample here was PBMCs, mostly from graft donor cells, taken 360 days after TCRalphabeta/CD19-depleted stem cell transplant. CDR3: CSVEELDTEAFF. The CDR3, as DNA: TGCAGCGTTGAAGAATTGGACACTGAAGCTTTCTTT.